The present TCR beta chain was sequenced within a study of CD8 T cells in Susac syndrome. The authors reverse transcribed 0.5 to 1 ug RNA with random hexamers. immunoSEQ multiplex PCR amplified TCR beta CDR3 across 54 Vbeta, 13 Jbeta. MiXCR, run by TCRdb on the immunoSEQ multiplex PCR reads, gives a single entry per CDR3 protein. Of roughly 200,000 distinct CDR3 sequences listed, around 95% were seen once; the top ten hold around 0.08%. The TEMRA cells underwent FACS enrichment, while the CD8+ and CD4+ T cells underwent negative isolation. V lost 2 bases and J 4 bases, leaving 6 bases between the germline ends. CDR3 length equals 13 residues. CDR1 is MNHNS and CDR2 is SASEGT in the germline V gene.

Sequencing was done on a sample of CD4+ T cells from PBMCs. The sequence was collected from a human donor with multiple sclerosis. The J gene is TRBJ1-5, the V gene TRBV6-1; no definite D call. CDR3 sequence (DNA): TGTGCCAGCAGTGAAACCGTAAATCAGCCCCAGCATTTT. It specifies CASSETVNQPQHF.